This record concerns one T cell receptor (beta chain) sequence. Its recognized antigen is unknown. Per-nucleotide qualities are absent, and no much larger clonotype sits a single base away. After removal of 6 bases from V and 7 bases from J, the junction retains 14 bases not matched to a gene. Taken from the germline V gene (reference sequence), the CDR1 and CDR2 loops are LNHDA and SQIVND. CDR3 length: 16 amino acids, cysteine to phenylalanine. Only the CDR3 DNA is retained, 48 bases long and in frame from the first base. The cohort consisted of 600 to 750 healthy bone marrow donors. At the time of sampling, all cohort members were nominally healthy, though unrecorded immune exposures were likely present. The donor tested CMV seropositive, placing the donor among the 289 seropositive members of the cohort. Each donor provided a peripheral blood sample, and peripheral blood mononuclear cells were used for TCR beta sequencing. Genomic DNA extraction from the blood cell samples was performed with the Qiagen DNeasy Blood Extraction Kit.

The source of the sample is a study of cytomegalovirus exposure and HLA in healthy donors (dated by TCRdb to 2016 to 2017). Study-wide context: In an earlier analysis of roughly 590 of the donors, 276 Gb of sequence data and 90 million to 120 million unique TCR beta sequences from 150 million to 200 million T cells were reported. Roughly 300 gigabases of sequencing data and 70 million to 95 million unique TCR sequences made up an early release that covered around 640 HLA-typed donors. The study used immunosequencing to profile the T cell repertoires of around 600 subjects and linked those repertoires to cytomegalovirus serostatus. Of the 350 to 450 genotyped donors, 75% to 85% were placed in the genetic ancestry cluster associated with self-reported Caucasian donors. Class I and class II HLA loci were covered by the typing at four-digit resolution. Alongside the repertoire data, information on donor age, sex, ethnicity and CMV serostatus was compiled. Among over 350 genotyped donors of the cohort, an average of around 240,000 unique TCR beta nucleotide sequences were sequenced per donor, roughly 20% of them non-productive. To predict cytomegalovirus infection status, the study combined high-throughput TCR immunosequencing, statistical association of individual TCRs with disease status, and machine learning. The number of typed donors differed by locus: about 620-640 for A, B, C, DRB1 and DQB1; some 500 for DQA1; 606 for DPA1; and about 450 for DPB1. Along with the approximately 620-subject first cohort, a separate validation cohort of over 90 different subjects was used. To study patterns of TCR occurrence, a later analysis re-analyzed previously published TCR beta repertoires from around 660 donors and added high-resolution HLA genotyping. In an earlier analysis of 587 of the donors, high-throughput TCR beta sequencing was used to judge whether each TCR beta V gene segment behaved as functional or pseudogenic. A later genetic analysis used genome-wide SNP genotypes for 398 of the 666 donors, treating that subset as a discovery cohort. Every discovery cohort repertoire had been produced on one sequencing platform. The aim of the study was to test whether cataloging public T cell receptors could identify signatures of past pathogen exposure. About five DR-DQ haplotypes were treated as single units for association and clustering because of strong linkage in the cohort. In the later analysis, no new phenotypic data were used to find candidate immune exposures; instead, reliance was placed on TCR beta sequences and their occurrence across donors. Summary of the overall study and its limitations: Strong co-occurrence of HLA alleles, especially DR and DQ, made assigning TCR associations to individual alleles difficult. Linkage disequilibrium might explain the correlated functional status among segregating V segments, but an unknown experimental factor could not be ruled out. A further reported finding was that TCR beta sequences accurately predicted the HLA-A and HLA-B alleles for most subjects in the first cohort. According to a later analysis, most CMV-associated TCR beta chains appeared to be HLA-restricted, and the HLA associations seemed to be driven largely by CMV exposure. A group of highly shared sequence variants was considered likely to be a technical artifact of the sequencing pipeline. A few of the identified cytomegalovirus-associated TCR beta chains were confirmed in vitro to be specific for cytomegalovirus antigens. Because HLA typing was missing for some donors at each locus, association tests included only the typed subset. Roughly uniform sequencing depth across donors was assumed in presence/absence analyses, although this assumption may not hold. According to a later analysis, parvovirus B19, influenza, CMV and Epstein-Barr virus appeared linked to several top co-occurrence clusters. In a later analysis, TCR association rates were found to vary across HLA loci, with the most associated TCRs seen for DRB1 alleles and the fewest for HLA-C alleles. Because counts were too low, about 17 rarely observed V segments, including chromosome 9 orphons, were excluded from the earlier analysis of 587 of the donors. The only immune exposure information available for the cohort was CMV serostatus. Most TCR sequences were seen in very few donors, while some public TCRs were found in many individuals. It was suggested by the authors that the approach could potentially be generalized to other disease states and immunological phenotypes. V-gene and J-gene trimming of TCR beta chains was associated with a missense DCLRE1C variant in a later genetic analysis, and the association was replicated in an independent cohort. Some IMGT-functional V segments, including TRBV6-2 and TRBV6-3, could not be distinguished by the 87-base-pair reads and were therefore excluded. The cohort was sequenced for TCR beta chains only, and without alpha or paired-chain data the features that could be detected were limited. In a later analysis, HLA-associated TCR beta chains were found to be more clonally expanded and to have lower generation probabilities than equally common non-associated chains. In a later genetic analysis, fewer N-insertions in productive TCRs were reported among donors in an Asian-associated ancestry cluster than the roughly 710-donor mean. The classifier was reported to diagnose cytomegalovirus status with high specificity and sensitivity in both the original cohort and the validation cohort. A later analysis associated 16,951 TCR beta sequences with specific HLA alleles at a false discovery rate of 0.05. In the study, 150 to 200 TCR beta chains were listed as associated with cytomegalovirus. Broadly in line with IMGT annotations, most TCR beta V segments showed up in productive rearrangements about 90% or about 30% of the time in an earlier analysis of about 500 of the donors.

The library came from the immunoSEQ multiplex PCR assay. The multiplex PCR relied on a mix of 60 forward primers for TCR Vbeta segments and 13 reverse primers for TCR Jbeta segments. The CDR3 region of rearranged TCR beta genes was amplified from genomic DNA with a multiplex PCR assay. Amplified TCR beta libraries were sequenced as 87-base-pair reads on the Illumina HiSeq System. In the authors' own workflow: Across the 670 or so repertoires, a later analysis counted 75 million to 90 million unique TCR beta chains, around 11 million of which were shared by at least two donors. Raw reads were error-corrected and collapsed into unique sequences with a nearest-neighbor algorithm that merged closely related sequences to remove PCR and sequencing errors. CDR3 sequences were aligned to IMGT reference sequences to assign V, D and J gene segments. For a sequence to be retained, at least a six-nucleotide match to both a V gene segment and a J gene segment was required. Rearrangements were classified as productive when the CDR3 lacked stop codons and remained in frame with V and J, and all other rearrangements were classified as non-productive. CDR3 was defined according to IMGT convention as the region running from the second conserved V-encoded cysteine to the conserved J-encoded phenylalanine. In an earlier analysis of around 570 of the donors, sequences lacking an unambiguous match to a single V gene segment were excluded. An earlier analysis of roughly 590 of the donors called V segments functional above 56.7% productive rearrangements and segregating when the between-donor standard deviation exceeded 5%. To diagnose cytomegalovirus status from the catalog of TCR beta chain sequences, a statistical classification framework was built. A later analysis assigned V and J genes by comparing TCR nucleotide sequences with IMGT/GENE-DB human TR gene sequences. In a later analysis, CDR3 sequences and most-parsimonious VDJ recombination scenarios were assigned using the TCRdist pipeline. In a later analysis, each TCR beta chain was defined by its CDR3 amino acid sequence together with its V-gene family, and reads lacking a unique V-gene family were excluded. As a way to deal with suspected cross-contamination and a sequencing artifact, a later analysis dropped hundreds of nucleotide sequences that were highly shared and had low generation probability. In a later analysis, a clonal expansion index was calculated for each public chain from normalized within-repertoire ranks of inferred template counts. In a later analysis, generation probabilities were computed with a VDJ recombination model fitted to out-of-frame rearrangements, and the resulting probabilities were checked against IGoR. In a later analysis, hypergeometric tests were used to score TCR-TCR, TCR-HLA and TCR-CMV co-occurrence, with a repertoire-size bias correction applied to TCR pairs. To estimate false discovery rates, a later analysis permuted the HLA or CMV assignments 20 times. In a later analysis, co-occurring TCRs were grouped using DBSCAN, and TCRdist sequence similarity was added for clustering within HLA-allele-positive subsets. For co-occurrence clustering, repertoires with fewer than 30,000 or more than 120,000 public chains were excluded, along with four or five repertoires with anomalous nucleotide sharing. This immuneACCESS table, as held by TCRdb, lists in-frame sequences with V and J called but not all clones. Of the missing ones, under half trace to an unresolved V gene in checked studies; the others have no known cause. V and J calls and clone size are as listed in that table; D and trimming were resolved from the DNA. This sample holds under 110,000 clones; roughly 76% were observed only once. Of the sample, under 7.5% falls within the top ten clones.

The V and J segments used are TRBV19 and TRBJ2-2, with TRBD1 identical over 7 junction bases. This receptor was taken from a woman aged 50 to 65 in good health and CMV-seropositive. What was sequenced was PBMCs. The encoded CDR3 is CASRDPQGREIGELFF. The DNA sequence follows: TGTGCCAGTAGGGATCCACAGGGGCGCGAGATCGGGGAGCTGTTTTTT.